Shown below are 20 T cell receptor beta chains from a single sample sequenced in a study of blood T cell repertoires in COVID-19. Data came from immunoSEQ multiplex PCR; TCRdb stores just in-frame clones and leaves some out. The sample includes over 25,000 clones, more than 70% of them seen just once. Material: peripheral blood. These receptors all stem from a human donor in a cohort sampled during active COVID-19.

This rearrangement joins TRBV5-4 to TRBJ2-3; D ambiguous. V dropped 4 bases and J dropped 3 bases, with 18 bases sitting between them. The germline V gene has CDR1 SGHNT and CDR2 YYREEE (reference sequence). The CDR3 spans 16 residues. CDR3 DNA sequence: TGTGCCAGCAGCCAAGACCGGGTAGTTCGGACAGATACGCAGTATTTT. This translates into CASSQDRVVRTDTQYF.

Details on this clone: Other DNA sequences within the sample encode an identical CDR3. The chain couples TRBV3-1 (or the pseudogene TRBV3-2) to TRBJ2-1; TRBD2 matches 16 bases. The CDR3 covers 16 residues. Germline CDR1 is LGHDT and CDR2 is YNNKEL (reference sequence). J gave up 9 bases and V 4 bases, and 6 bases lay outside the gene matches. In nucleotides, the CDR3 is TGTGCCAGCAGCCCCGGGACTAGCGGGGGGGCGGTTGAGCAGTTCTTC. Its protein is CASSPGTSGGAVEQFF.

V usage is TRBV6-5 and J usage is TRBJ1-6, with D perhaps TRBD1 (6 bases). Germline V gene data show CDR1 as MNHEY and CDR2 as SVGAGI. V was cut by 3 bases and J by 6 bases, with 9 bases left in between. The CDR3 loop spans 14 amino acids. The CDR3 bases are TGTGCCAGCAGTTATGTAGGGGGTAATTCACCCCTCCACTTT. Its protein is CASSYVGGNSPLHF.

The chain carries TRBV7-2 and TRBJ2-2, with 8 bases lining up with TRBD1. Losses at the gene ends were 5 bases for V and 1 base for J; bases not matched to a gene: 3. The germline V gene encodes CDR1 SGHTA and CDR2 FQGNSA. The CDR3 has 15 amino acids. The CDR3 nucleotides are TGTGCCAGCAGCCGGGACAGGTTGAACACCGGGGAGCTGTTTTTT. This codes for CASSRDRLNTGELFF.

CDR3 sequence (DNA): TGTGCCAGCAGTCCTATTTGGTCCCAAGAGACCCAGTACTTC. Its translation: CASSPIWSQETQYF. The rearrangement joins TRBV6-5 to TRBJ2-5, with D unclear. The CDR3 has 14 residues. Germline assignment: CDR1 MNHEY and CDR2 SVGAGI. Trimming took 5 bases from V and 1 from J, leaving 11 bases between them.

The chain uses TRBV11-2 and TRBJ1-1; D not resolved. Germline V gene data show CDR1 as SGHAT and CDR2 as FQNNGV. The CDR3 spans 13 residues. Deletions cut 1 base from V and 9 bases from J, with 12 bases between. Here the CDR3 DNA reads TGTGCCAGCAGCTTAGGGGGAGGGAAGAAAGCTTTCTTT. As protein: CASSLGGGKKAFF.

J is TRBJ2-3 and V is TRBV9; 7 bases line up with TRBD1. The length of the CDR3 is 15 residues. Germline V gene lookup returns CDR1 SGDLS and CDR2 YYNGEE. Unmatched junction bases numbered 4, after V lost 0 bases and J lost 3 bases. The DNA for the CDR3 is TGTGCCAGCAGCGTAGAGGGGGCCGGGACAGATACGCAGTATTTT. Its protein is CASSVEGAGTDTQYF.

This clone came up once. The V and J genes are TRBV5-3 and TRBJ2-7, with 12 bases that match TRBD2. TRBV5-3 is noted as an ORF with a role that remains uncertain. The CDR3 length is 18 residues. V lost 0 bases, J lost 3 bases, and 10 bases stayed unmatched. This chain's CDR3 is CARSLAPTSGGRGYEQYF. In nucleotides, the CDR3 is TGTGCCAGAAGCTTGGCTCCGACTAGCGGGGGTAGGGGCTACGAGCAGTACTTC.

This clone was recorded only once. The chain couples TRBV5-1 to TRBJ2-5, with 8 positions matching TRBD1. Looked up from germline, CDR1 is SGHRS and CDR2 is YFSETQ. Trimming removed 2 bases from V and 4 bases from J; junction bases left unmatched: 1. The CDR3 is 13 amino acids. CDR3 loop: CASSFTGGETQYF. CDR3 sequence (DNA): TGCGCCAGCAGCTTTACAGGGGGAGAGACCCAGTACTTC.

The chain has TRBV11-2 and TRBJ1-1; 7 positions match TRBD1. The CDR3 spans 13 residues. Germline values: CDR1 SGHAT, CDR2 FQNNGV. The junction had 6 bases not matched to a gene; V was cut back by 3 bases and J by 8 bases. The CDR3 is CASSFTGAREAFF. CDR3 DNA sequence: TGTGCCAGCAGCTTCACAGGGGCGAGAGAAGCTTTCTTT.

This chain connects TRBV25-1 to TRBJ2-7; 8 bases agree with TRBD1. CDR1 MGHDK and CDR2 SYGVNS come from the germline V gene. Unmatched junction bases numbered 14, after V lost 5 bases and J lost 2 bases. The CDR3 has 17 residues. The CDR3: CASSPRRGTGGPYEQYF. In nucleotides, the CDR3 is TGTGCCAGCAGTCCCCGCCGTGGGACAGGAGGGCCCTACGAGCAGTACTTC.

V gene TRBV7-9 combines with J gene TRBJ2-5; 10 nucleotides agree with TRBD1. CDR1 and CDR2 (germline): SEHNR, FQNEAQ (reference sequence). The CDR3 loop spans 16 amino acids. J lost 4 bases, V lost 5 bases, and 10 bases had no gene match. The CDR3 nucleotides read TGTGCCAGCAGCCCATTTCCGGGACAGGGGAGAGAGACCCAGTACTTC. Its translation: CASSPFPGQGRETQYF.

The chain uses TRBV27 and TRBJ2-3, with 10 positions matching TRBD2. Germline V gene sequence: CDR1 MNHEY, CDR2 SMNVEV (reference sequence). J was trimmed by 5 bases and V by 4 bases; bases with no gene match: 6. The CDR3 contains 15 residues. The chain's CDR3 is CASSSGLAVLDTQYF. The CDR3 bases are TGTGCCAGCAGTTCAGGACTAGCGGTGTTAGATACGCAGTATTTT.

The CDR3 sequence is CASSLQGTYGYTF. CDR3 DNA: TGTGCCAGCAGCTTACAGGGGACCTATGGCTACACCTTC. V is TRBV11-1 and J is TRBJ1-2; a weak D match, TRBD1 (6 bases). This CDR3 is 13 amino acids long. V was cut by 2 bases and J by 4 bases, with 8 bases left in between. Germline CDR1 reads SGHAT; CDR2 reads FQDESV (reference sequence).

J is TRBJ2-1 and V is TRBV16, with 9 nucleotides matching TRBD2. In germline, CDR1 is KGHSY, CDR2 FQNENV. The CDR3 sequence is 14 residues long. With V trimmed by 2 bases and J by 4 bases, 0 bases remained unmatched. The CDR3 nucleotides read TGTGCCAGCAGCCAACTAGCGGGGTACAATGAGCAGTTCTTC. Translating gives CASSQLAGYNEQFF.

CDR3 sequence reads: CASRETGADEQFF. DNA of the CDR3: TGTGCCAGTAGGGAGACAGGGGCGGATGAGCAGTTCTTC. The chain recombines TRBV19 with TRBJ2-1; 8 nucleotides match TRBD1. CDR3 length equals 13 residues. Germline CDR1 and CDR2: LNHDA and SQIVND (reference sequence). Losses at the gene ends were 6 bases for V and 8 bases for J; bases not matched to a gene: 6.

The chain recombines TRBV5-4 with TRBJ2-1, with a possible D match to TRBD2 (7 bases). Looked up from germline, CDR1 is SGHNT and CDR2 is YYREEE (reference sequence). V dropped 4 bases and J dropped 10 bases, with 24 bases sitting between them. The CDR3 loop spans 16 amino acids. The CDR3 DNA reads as TGTGCCAGCAGCGGCCTCCGGGGGGCCACAGAAACCGAGCAGTTCTTC. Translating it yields CASSGLRGATETEQFF.

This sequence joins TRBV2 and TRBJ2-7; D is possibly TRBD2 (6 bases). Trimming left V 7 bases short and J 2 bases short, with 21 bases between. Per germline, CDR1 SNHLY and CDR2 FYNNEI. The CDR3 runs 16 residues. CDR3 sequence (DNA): TGTGCCAGCACCGAAGGAGGGGCTAGGGCGGCCTACGAGCAGTACTTC. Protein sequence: CASTEGGARAAYEQYF.

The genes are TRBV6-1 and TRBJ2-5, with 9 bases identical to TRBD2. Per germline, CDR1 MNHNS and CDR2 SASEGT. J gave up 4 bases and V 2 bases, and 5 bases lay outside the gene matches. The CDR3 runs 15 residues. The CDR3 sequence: CASSETLAGGETQYF. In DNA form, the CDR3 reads TGTGCCAGCAGTGAAACACTAGCGGGTGGAGAGACCCAGTACTTC.

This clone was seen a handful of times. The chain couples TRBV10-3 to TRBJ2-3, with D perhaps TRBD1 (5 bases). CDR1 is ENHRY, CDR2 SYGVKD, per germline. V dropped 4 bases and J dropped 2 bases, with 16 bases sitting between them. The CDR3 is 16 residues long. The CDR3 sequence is CAISVSKGNFTDTQYF. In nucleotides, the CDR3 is TGTGCCATCAGTGTTTCAAAGGGGAACTTCACAGATACGCAGTATTTT.